This TCR beta chain was captured by sequencing in a study of CD8+ T cells in alopecia areata. The treatment denotes: oral pan-JAK inhibitor, 5-10 mg twice daily. General study points: Significant decreases in scalp clonality and expanded CD8+ clones followed tofacitinib treatment. Normal scalp showed lower clonality than lesional scalp, especially alopecia totalis/universalis.

As for this clone: As yet, its antigen is unknown.

RNA was isolated and reverse transcribed to cDNA, the sequencing template. Measured with immunoSEQ multiplex PCR; TCRdb has only the in-frame clones, and not every one. This table has 200,000 to 250,000 clones, around 65% appearing once. V was pared by 4 bases and J by 3 bases, with 4 bases of the junction left unmatched. This CDR3 has 14 residues. Germline-derived CDR1 and CDR2 are MDHEN and SYDVKM. The sequencing here drew on CD4+ T cells sorted from blood, taken at week 4, from a patient treated with tofacitinib. The source is a human donor with alopecia areata. The gene calls are TRBV28 and TRBJ1-2, with 8 bases identical to TRBD1. CDR3 loop: CASSSGQGDYGYTF. Here the CDR3 DNA reads TGTGCCAGCAGTTCCGGACAGGGCGACTATGGCTACACCTTC.